Listed below are T cell receptor beta chains from one sample, sequenced in a study of response to subunit inactivated influenza vaccine. Each CDR3 protein gets one entry after TCRdb re-called the RT-PCR reads with MiXCR. The sample has 600,000 to 700,000 distinct CDR3 sequences, roughly 15% seen once. Sequencing used PBMCs from blood, obtained around 15 days before vaccination. The receptors come from a man aged 50 to 60 who received an inactivated influenza vaccine. CDR3s include the opening cysteine and the closing phenylalanine or tryptophan. A D gene is named only where the DNA matches it firmly. The size field is filled for only some rows; it gives once, few, many or a size class.

cdr3_aa cdr3_nt v_call clone_size d_call cdr3_length j_call
CASRKSGVNTGELFF TGTGCCAGCAGGAAGAGCGGGGTTAACACCGGGGAGCTGTTTTTT TRBV6-1 - TRBD2 15 TRBJ2-2
CSANRGVINEQFF TGCAGTGCTAATCGGGGGGTCATCAATGAGCAGTTCTTC TRBV20-1 - TRBD2 13 TRBJ2-1
CASSLRVPGTDTQYF TGTGCCAGCAGCCTAAGGGTCCCCGGCACAGATACGCAGTATTTT TRBV9 few - 15 TRBJ2-3
CSARGVGTDTQYF TGCAGTGCTAGGGGGGTTGGTACAGATACGCAGTATTTT TRBV20-1 many - 13 TRBJ2-3
CASSPSVGQFF TGTGCCAGCAGCCCCTCGGTAGGCCAGTTCTTC TRBV11-2 - - 11 TRBJ2-1
CASSQGLAGGPEQFF TGTGCCAGCAGCCAGGGACTAGCGGGGGGGCCTGAGCAGTTCTTC TRBV3-1 - TRBD2 15 TRBJ2-1
CASSQTSGRGGEQFF TGTGCCAGCAGTCAGACTAGCGGGAGGGGAGGTGAGCAGTTCTTC TRBV27 few TRBD2 15 TRBJ2-1
CASSLGTGKDQYF TGTGCCAGCAGCCTGGGGACCGGGAAAGACCAGTACTTC TRBV5-5 few - 13 TRBJ2-5
CATSDSYGYTF TGTGCCACCAGTGACAGTTATGGCTACACCTTC TRBV24-1 - - 11 TRBJ1-2
CASSLSLAGTTGELFF TGTGCCAGCAGTTTGAGTCTAGCGGGGACCACCGGGGAGCTGTTTTTT TRBV12-3/TRBV12-4 - TRBD2 16 TRBJ2-2
CASSAYNSGANVLTF TGCGCCAGCAGCGCTTACAACTCTGGGGCCAACGTCCTGACTTTC TRBV5-1 - - 15 TRBJ2-6
CSARDLAGGGGDYEQYF TGCAGTGCTAGAGATCTGGCGGGAGGCGGGGGCGACTACGAGCAGTACTTC TRBV20-1 few TRBD2 17 TRBJ2-7
CASSQDIRGSTEAFF TGCGCCAGCAGCCAAGATATCAGGGGTAGCACTGAAGCTTTCTTT TRBV4-3 few - 15 TRBJ1-1
CASSYAGPSTDTQYF TGTGCCAGCAGTTACGCCGGACCTTCCACAGATACGCAGTATTTT TRBV6-5 few - 15 TRBJ2-3
CASSAYIIMNTEAFF TGTGCCAGCAGCGCCTACATTATAATGAACACTGAAGCTTTCTTT TRBV9 many - 15 TRBJ1-1
CASSEALVIETQYF TGTGCCAGCAGTGAAGCGCTGGTTATTGAGACCCAGTACTTC TRBV2 many - 14 TRBJ2-5
CSVGTGLYETQYF TGCAGCGTTGGCACAGGGCTGTACGAGACCCAGTACTTC TRBV29-1 - - 13 TRBJ2-5
CASSQELAGVTDTQYF TGCGCCAGCAGCCAAGAACTAGCGGGGGTCACAGATACGCAGTATTTT TRBV4-3 many TRBD2 16 TRBJ2-3
CATSRGGLTYNEQFF TGTGCCACCAGCCGCGGGGGGCTAACCTACAATGAGCAGTTCTTC TRBV15 - TRBD2 15 TRBJ2-1
CASSVRSETQYF TGTGCCAGCAGTGTTCGCAGCGAGACCCAGTACTTC TRBV2 - - 12 TRBJ2-5
CATTDGSGSRSEQYF TGTGCCACGACGGATGGGAGCGGGAGTAGGAGCGAGCAGTACTTC TRBV6-2/TRBV6-3 many TRBD2 15 TRBJ2-7
CASSQDWQGMGDTQYF TGCGCCAGCAGCCAAGATTGGCAGGGGATGGGAGATACGCAGTATTTT TRBV4-3 few - 16 TRBJ2-3
CSVAGLTGELFF TGCAGCGTTGCAGGGCTCACCGGGGAGCTGTTTTTT TRBV29-1 - - 12 TRBJ2-2
CASSPTGVYEQYF TGTGCCAGCAGTCCGACAGGGGTCTACGAGCAGTACTTC TRBV12-3/TRBV12-4 - TRBD1 13 TRBJ2-7
CASSESNEQFF TGCGCCAGCAGTGAGTCCAATGAGCAGTTCTTC TRBV10-2 few - 11 TRBJ2-1
CSARTGGGPGQYF TGCAGTGCAAGGACAGGGGGCGGCCCCGGACAGTACTTC TRBV20-1 - TRBD1 13 TRBJ2-7
CASSSSPGAPPEQYF TGTGCCAGCAGCTCTAGCCCAGGGGCCCCACCCGAGCAGTACTTC TRBV2 few - 15 TRBJ2-7
CSARQGATYNEQFF TGCAGTGCTAGGCAGGGGGCTACCTACAATGAGCAGTTCTTC TRBV20-1 many TRBD1 14 TRBJ2-1
CASSYPTVYEQYF TGTGCCAGCAGTTACCCGACAGTCTACGAGCAGTACTTC TRBV6-2/TRBV6-3 - - 13 TRBJ2-7
CASGLVPGTVWFGEQYF TGTGCTAGTGGTTTGGTACCGGGGACAGTGTGGTTCGGCGAGCAGTACTTC TRBV12-5 - TRBD1 17 TRBJ2-7
CASSLAGRNTEAFF TGTGCCAGCAGCTTAGCAGGGAGGAACACTGAAGCTTTCTTT TRBV7-3 many - 14 TRBJ1-1
CSVRDSRKREQYF TGCAGTGTTAGAGACTCTAGGAAGCGTGAGCAGTACTTC TRBV20-1 - - 13 TRBJ2-7
CASSVGPSHNEQFF TGCGCCAGCAGCGTAGGACCAAGCCACAATGAGCAGTTCTTC TRBV5-1 few - 14 TRBJ2-1